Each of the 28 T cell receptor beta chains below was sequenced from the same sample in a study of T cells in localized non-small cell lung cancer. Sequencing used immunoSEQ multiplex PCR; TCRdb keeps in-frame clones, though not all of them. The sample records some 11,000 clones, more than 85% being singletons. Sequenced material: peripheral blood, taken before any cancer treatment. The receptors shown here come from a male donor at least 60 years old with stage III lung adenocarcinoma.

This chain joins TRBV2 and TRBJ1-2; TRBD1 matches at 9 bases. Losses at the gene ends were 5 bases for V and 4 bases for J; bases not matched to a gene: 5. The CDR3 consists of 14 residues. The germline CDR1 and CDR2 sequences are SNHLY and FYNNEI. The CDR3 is CASSPGTGTYGYTF. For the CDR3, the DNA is TGTGCCAGCAGTCCCGGGACAGGGACCTATGGCTACACCTTC.

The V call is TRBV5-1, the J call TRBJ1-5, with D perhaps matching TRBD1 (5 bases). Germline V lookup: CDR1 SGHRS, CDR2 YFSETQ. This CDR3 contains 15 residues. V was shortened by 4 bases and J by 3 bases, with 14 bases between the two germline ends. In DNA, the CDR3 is TGCGCCAGCAGCGTCGTGGCAGGGCCCAATCAGCCCCAGCATTTT. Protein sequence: CASSVVAGPNQPQHF.

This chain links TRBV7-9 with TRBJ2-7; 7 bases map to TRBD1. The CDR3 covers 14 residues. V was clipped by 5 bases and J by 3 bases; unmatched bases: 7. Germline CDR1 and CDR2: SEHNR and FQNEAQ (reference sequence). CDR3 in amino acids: CASSHSGTDYEQYF. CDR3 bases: TGTGCCAGCAGCCATTCCGGGACAGACTACGAGCAGTACTTC.

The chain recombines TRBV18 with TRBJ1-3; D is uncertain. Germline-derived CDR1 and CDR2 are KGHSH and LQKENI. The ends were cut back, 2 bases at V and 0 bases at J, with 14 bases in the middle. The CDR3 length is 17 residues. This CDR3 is CASSPRIGPHSGNTIYF. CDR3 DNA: TGTGCCAGCTCACCAAGAATTGGACCCCACTCTGGAAACACCATATATTTT.

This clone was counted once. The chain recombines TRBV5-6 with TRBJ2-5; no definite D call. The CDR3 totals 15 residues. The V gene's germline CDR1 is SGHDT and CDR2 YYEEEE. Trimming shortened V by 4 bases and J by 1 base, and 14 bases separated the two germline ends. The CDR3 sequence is CASSLVGRPQETQYF. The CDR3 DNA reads TGTGCCAGCAGCCTGGTAGGGCGGCCCCAAGAGACCCAGTACTTC.

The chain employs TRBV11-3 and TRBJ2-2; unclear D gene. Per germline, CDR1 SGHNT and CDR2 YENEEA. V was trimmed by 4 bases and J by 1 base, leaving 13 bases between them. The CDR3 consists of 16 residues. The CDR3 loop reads CASSWGTRRNTGELFF. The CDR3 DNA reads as TGTGCCAGCAGCTGGGGAACTCGACGGAACACCGGGGAGCTGTTTTTT. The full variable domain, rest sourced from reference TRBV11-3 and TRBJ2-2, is EAGVVQSPRYKIIEKKQPVAFWCNPISGHNTLYWYLQNLGQGPELLIRYENEEAVDDSQLPKDRFSAERLKGVDSTLKIQPAELGDSAVYLCASSWGTRRNTGELFFGEGSRLTVL.

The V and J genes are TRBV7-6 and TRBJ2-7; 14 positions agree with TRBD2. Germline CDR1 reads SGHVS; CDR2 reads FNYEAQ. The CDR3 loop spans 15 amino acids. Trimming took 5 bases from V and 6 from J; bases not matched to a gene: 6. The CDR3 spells CASSARLAGGSEQYF. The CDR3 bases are TGTGCCAGCAGCGCCCGACTAGCGGGAGGGTCCGAGCAGTACTTC.

For the CDR3, the DNA is TGTGCCAGTACCACAGGGAGAGGCGAAAAACTGTTTTTT. This translates into CASTTGRGEKLFF. This rearrangement joins TRBV19 to TRBJ1-4; the D gene is possibly TRBD1 (6 bases). Germline V gene data show CDR1 as LNHDA and CDR2 as SQIVND (reference sequence). Trimming pared 7 bases from V and 8 bases from J, leaving 14 bases between. The CDR3 length is 13 residues. Looking up the rest from reference TRBV19 and TRBJ1-4 gives the full variable domain: DGGITQSPKYLFRKEGQNVTLSCEQNLNHDAMYWYRQDPGQGLRLIYYSQIVNDFQKGDIAEGYSVSREKKESFPLTVTSAQKNPTAFYLCASTTGRGEKLFFGSGTQLSVL.

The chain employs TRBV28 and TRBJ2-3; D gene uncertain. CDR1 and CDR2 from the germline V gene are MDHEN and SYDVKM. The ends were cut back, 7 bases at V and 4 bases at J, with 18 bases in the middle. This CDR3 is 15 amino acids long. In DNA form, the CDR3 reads TGTGCCAGCACTAAGACCCCGGTAGTTTCAGATACGCAGTATTTT. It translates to CASTKTPVVSDTQYF.

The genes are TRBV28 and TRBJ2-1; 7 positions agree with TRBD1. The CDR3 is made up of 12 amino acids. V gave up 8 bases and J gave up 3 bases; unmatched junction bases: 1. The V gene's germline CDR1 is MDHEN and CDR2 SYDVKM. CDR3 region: CASYRGYNEQFF. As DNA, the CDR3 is TGTGCCAGCTACAGGGGCTACAATGAGCAGTTCTTC.

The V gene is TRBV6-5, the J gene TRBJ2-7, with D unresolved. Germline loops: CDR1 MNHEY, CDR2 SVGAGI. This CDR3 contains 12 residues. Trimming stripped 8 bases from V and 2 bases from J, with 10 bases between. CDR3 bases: TGTGCCAGCCGATCAGGCCCCTACGAGCAGTACTTC. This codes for CASRSGPYEQYF.

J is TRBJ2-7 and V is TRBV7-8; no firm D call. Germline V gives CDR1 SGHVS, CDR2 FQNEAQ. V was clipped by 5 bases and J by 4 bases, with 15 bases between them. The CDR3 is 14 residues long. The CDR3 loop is CASSLAALGYEQYF. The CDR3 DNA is TGTGCCAGCAGCCTCGCGGCCCTGGGGTACGAGCAGTACTTC.

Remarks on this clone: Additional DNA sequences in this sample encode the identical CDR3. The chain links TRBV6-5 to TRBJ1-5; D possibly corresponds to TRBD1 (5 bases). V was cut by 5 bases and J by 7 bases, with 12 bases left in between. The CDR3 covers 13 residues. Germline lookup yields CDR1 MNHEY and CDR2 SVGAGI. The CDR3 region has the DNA TGTGCCAGCAGTCCTGGCGGGGGACAGCCCCAGCATTTT. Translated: CASSPGGGQPQHF.

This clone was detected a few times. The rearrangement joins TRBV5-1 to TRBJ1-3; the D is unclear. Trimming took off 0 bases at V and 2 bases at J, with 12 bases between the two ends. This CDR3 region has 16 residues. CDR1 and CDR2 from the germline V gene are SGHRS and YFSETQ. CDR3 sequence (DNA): TGCGCCAGCAGCTTGGGCCGGCGGTCAGCTGGAAACACCATATATTTT. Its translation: CASSLGRRSAGNTIYF.

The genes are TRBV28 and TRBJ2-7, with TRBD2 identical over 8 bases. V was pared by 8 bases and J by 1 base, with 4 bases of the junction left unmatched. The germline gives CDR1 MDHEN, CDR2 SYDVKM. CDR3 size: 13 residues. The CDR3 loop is CASHSSGSYEQYF. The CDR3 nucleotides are TGTGCCAGCCACTCTAGCGGGTCCTACGAGCAGTACTTC.

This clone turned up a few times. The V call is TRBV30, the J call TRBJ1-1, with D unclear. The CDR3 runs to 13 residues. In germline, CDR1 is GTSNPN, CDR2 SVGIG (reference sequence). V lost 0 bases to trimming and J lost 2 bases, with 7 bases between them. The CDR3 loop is CAWSVQQNTEAFF. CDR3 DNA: TGTGCCTGGAGTGTACAGCAAAACACTGAAGCTTTCTTT.

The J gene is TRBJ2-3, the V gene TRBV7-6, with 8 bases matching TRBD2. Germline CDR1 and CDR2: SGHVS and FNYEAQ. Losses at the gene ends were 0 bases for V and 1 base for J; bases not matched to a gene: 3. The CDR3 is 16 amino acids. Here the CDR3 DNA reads TGTGCCAGCAGCTTAGCTGGTAGCGGGGGCACAGATACGCAGTATTTT. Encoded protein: CASSLAGSGGTDTQYF.

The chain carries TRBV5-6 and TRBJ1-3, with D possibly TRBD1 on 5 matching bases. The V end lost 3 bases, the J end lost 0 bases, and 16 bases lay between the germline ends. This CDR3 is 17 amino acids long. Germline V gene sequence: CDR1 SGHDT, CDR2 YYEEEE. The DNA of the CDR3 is TGTGCCAGCAGCTCGGGGGAACTCCGCCTCTCTGGAAACACCATATATTTT. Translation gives CASSSGELRLSGNTIYF.

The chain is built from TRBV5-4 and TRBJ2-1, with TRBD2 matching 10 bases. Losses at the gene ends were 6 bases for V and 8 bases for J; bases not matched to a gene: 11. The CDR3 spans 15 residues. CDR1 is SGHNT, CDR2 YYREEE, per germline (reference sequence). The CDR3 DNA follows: TGTGCCAGCAATACGGCTAGCGGGAGTTGGTATGAGCAGTTCTTC. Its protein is CASNTASGSWYEQFF.

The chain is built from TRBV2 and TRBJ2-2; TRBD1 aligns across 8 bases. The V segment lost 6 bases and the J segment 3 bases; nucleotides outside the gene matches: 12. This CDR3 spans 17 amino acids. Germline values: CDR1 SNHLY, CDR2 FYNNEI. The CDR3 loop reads CASSPGTGRGDTGELFF. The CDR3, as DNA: TGTGCCAGCAGCCCCGGGACAGGAAGGGGTGACACCGGGGAGCTGTTTTTT.

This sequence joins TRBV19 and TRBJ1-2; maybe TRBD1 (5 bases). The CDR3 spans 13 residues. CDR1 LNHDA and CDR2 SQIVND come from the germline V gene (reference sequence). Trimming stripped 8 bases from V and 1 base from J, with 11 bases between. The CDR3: CASGTKLNYGYTF. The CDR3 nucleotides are TGTGCCAGTGGGACCAAGCTTAACTATGGCTACACCTTC. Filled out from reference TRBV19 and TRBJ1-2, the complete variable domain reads DGGITQSPKYLFRKEGQNVTLSCEQNLNHDAMYWYRQDPGQGLRLIYYSQIVNDFQKGDIAEGYSVSREKKESFPLTVTSAQKNPTAFYLCASGTKLNYGYTFGSGTRLTVV.

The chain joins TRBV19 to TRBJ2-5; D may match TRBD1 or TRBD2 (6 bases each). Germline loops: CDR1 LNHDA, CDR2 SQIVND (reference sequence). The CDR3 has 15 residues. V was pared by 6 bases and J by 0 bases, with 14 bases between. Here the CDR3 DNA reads TGTGCCAGTAGCCCGGGGGCCCAGAACCAAGAGACCCAGTACTTC. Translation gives CASSPGAQNQETQYF.

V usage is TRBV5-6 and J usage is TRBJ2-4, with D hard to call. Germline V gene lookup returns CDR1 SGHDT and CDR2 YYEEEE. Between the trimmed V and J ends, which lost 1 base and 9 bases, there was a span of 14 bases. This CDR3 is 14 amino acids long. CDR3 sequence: CASSLLLGLGIQYF. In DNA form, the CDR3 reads TGTGCCAGCAGCTTGTTATTAGGGCTTGGCATTCAGTACTTC.

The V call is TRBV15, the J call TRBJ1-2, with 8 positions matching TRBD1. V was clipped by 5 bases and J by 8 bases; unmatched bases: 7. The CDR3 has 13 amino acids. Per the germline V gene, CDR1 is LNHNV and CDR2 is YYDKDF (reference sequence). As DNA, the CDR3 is TGTGCCACCAGCCAAAGGACAGGGAGCGGCTACACCTTC. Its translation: CATSQRTGSGYTF.

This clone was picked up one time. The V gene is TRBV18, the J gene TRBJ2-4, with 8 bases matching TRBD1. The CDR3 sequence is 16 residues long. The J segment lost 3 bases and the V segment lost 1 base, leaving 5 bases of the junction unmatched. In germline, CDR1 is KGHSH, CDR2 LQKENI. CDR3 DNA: TGTGCCAGCTCACCACTACCTACAGGGGGCAAAAACATTCAGTACTTC. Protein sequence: CASSPLPTGGKNIQYF.

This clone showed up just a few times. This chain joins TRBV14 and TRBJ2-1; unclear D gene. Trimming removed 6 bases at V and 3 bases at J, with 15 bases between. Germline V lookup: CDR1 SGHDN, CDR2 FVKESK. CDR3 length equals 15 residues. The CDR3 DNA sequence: TGTGCCAGCAGTATACAGATTATTGGCTACAATGAGCAGTTCTTC. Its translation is CASSIQIIGYNEQFF.

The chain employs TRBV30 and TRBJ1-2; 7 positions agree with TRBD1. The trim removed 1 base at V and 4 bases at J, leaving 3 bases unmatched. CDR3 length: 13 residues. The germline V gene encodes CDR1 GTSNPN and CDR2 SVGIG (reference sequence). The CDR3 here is CAWSEQGFYGYTF. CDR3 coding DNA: TGTGCCTGGAGTGAACAGGGGTTCTATGGCTACACCTTC.

The CDR3: CASSEPDGGWETQYF. The CDR3 coding sequence is TGCGCCAGCAGTGAGCCGGACGGTGGATGGGAGACCCAGTACTTC. The chain is built from TRBV10-1 and TRBJ2-5; D gene unclear. V gave up 2 bases and J gave up 5 bases, with 15 bases separating them. The CDR3 is 15 residues long. Germline loops: CDR1 WNHNN, CDR2 SYGVQD (reference sequence).